This TCR beta chain was sequenced during a study of T cell changes during pregnancy in multiple sclerosis. Produced via immunoSEQ multiplex PCR; TCRdb's table is partial and in-frame only. The table has under 100,000 clones, about 94% seen once; the top ten hold about 2.3%. Trimming left V 1 base short and J 2 bases short, with 8 bases between. The CDR3 spans 14 residues. Looked up from germline, CDR1 is MNHNS and CDR2 is SASEGT. The V gene is TRBV6-1, the J gene TRBJ2-5, with a possible D match to TRBD1 (5 bases). The specimen comprised peripheral blood, sampled in the third trimester of pregnancy. The receptor was isolated from a female donor with multiple sclerosis, enrolled in a pregnancy study. The CDR3 loop is CASSEGAGQETQYF. Written as DNA, the CDR3 is TGTGCCAGCAGTGAAGGGGCAGGGCAAGAGACCCAGTACTTC.